This T cell receptor beta chain was captured in a study of T cell responses to AZD1222 COVID-19 vaccine. Profiled with immunoSEQ multiplex PCR; TCRdb holds only in-frame clones, not every one. The sample includes approximately 150,000 clones, approximately 95% of them seen just once. General study results and limits: Donors skewed white British and female; clonal diversity was possibly underestimated. Per reports, nearly half of all spike-specific TCRs target regions that are unmutated in variants. Sampled repertoires all dated from after the peak T cell response.

CDR3 length: 14 amino acids. The germline V gene has CDR1 SGHTA and CDR2 FQGNSA. V was pared by 1 base and J by 2 bases, with 6 bases between. Concerning this clone: The antigen remains undetermined. Additional DNA sequences in this sample encode the identical CDR3.

Sample: peripheral blood, taken on day 0 of MenACWY control vaccination. The chain uses TRBV7-2 and TRBJ1-5; D uncertain. The TCR was taken from an adult in good health. The CDR3 loop is CASSLVGGNQPQHF. The CDR3 DNA reads as TGTGCCAGCAGCTTAGTAGGTGGCAATCAGCCCCAGCATTTT.